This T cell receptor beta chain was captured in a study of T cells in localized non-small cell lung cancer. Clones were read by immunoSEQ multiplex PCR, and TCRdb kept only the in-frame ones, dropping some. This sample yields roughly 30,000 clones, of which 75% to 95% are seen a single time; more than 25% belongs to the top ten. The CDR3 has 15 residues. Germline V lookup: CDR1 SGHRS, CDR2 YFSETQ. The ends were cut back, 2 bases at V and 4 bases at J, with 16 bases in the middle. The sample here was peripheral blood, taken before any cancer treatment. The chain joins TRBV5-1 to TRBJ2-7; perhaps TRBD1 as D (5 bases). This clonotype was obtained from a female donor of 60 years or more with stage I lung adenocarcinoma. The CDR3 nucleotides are TGCGCCAGCAGCTTCCTAGGCCCCGCAGGGTACGAGCAGTACTTC. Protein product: CASSFLGPAGYEQYF.